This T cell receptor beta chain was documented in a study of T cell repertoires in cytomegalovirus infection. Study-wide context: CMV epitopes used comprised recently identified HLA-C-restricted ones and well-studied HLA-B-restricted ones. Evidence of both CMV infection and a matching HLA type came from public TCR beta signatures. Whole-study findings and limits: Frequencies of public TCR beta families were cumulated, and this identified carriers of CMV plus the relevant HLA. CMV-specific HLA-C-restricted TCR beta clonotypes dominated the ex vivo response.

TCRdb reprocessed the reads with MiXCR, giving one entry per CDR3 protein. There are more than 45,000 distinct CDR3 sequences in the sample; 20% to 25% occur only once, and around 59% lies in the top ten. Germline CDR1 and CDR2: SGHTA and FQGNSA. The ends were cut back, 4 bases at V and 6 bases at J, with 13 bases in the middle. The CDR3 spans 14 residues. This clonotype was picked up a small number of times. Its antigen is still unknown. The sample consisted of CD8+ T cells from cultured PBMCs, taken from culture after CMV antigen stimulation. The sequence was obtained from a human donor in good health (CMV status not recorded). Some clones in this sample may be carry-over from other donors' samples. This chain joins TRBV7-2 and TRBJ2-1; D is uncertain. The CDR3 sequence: CASSSQTESNEQFF. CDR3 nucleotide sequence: TGTGCCAGCAGCTCCCAGACGGAATCCAATGAGCAGTTCTTC.